These T cell receptor beta chains were read from a single sample in a study of T cell repertoires in cytomegalovirus infection. TCRdb analysed the reads with MiXCR anew, one entry per CDR3 protein. The sample carries hundreds of thousands of distinct CDR3 sequences, around 29% recorded once. The antigens for these receptors are not known. The sequences come from cultured CD8+ T cells from PBMCs, collected from culture after CMV antigen stimulation. The source of these receptors is a human donor in good health (CMV status not recorded). Some clones in this sample may be carry-over from other donors' samples. Both conserved end residues are part of each CDR3. The D gene is left open where the match is weak. Not all rows give a size; the values are once, few, many and, for expanded clones, a class.

abundance	v_gene	d_gene	j_gene	CDR3nt	CDR3aa
once	TRBV27	-	TRBJ1-3	TGTGCCAGCAGTCATAGGGGGGGACCTGGAAACACCATATATTTT	CASSHRGGPGNTIYF
-	TRBV19	TRBD1	TRBJ1-1	TGTGCCCCGCAAGGGGGCAAGCACACTGAAGCTTTCTTT	CAPQGGKHTEAFF
-	TRBV7-1	-	TRBJ1-1	TGTGCCAGCAGCCATGACGGGGATATTGACACTGAAGCTTTCTTT	CASSHDGDIDTEAFF
-	TRBV12-3/TRBV12-4	-	TRBJ1-3	TGTGCCAGCAGTTCCCCGTTGGGGTCAGATGGAAACACCATATATTTT	CASSSPLGSDGNTIYF
-	TRBV7-9	TRBD2	TRBJ2-3	TGTGCCAGCAGCTTAGAGACTAGCGCCCTCATGTATACGCAGTATTTT	CASSLETSALMYTQYF
-	TRBV27	TRBD1	TRBJ1-1	TGTGCCAGCAGCTTACAGGGGGAATACACTGAAGCTTTCTTT	CASSLQGEYTEAFF
few	TRBV12-3/TRBV12-4	-	TRBJ2-1	TGTGCCAGCAGCACCCTTCCCCACAATGAGCAGTTCTTC	CASSTLPHNEQFF
many	TRBV5-6	-	TRBJ1-1	TGTGCCAGCAGCTTGGACAGGGCCACTGAAGCTTTCTTT	CASSLDRATEAFF
-	TRBV11-2	TRBD1	TRBJ1-2	TGTGCCAGCGGCTGGGGACAGGGGTTTTTGGAGAATGGCTACACCTTC	CASGWGQGFLENGYTF
-	TRBV9	TRBD2	TRBJ2-5	TGTGCCAGCAGCGTAGTGGGTGGACTAGAAGAGCCCTTTGGAGAGACCCAGTACTTC	CASSVVGGLEEPFGETQYF
few	TRBV6-2/TRBV6-3	TRBD2	TRBJ2-1	TGTGCCAGCAGTTACCTAGCGGGGGCCGGGAATGAGCAGTTCTTC	CASSYLAGAGNEQFF
few	TRBV6-1	-	TRBJ1-3	TGTGCCAGCAGTAGCGGCGGGAGGGGAAACACCATATATTTT	CASSSGGRGNTIYF
-	TRBV27	TRBD2	TRBJ2-7	TGTGCCAGCAGTTTATCCTTAGCGGGGTACTCCTACGAGCAGTACTTC	CASSLSLAGYSYEQYF
-	TRBV19	-	TRBJ2-1	TGTGCCAGTAGCAACCCGGACCGACCAAATGAGCAGTTCTTC	CASSNPDRPNEQFF
many	TRBV5-1	-	TRBJ1-6	TGCGCCAGCAGCCTGCAATGGGATTCACCCCTCCACTTT	CASSLQWDSPLHF
-	TRBV27	-	TRBJ2-4	TGTGCCAGCAGTTTTGGGCCTCCTCTTATACTAGCCAAAAACATTCAGTACTTC	CASSFGPPLILAKNIQYF
-	TRBV4-1	-	TRBJ2-3	TGCTCCAGCAGCCAAGATTTGGGGGGCGCAGATACGCAGTATTTT	CSSSQDLGGADTQYF
few	TRBV4-2	-	TRBJ1-6	TGTGCCAGCAGCCAAGATTTCCTCACGGATTCACCCCTCCACTTT	CASSQDFLTDSPLHF
-	TRBV7-3	TRBD1	TRBJ1-6	TGTGCCAGCAGCTCCCAGGACAGGGACTATAATTCACCCCTCCACTTT	CASSSQDRDYNSPLHF
-	TRBV14	-	TRBJ2-7	TGTGCCAGCAGCCAAGATAGGCGCGAGCAGTACTTC	CASSQDRREQYF
few	TRBV12-3/TRBV12-4	TRBD2	TRBJ2-4	TGTGCCAGCAGTCCAGCGCAACGGGGGGACATTCAGTACTTC	CASSPAQRGDIQYF
many	TRBV7-9	-	TRBJ1-5	TGTGCCAGCAGCACTGGGGAGGATAGCAATCAGCCCCAGCATTTT	CASSTGEDSNQPQHF
-	TRBV24-1	TRBD2	TRBJ2-5	TGTGCCACCAGTGATTTTTCCAGCGGGGGACCACAAGAGACCCAGTACTTC	CATSDFSSGGPQETQYF
few	TRBV6-2/TRBV6-3	-	TRBJ2-3	TGTGCCAGCGGAAAACTACCCCCCACAGATACGCAGTATTTT	CASGKLPPTDTQYF
few	TRBV5-5	TRBD1	TRBJ2-7	TGTGCCAGCAGCTTGAGGGGACAGACCTCATACGAGCAGTACTTC	CASSLRGQTSYEQYF
few	TRBV6-2/TRBV6-3	-	TRBJ1-1	TGTGCCAGCAGAGACATCCTAAGGGTGAACACTGAAGCTTTCTTT	CASRDILRVNTEAFF
few	TRBV5-5	-	TRBJ1-1	TGTGCCAGCAGCCAAGAACGGGTCGTGTTGGACACTGAAGCTTTCTTT	CASSQERVVLDTEAFF
-	TRBV7-3	TRBD1	TRBJ2-2	TGTGCCAGCAGTACCAGGGGGCGGACGAACACCGGGGAGCTGTTTTTT	CASSTRGRTNTGELFF
few	TRBV7-9	-	TRBJ1-1	TGTGCCAGCAGCTTAGACACAGGGTCAAACACTGAAGCTTTCTTT	CASSLDTGSNTEAFF
-	TRBV20-1	-	TRBJ2-6	TGCAGTGCTAGGGGAGATCCTGGGGCCAACGTCCTGACTTTC	CSARGDPGANVLTF
-	TRBV27	-	TRBJ1-6	TGTGCCAGCAGTCTACCTGGGGGTAGAGATTCACCCCTCCACTTT	CASSLPGGRDSPLHF
-	TRBV7-9	-	TRBJ2-7	TGTGCCAGCAGCGTTAGTGAAAGCTCCTACGAGCAGTACTTC	CASSVSESSYEQYF
-	TRBV28	-	TRBJ1-3	TGTGCCAGCAGTTTGGACGGCCAGCGGGATTCTGGAAACACCATATATTTT	CASSLDGQRDSGNTIYF
-	TRBV4-3	TRBD1	TRBJ2-4	TGCGCCAGCAGCCAGGGAACAGGGGGTAAAAACATTCAGTACTTC	CASSQGTGGKNIQYF
-	TRBV4-1	-	TRBJ2-1	TGCGCCGGCAGCCTGTCGGCGACGGGGGATTACAATGAGCAGTTCTTC	CAGSLSATGDYNEQFF
many	TRBV7-6	-	TRBJ1-1	TGTGCCAGCAGCTTAGAAGTAAACAGCCGGAATTTCTTT	CASSLEVNSRNFF
-	TRBV29-1	TRBD1	TRBJ2-1	TGCAGCGTTGGAAGACAGGGGGCGAAAAATGAGCAGTTCTTC	CSVGRQGAKNEQFF
many	TRBV7-2	-	TRBJ1-1	TGTGCCAGCAGCTTCCCTTTAACAGGGCGGCTGACTGAAGCTTTCTTT	CASSFPLTGRLTEAFF
few	TRBV6-5	-	TRBJ1-1	TGTGCCAGCAGTTACGGGGGCAGGGGCACTGAAGCTTTCTTT	CASSYGGRGTEAFF
few	TRBV7-9	TRBD2	TRBJ2-3	TGTGCCAGCAGCTTAGAAGCGGGGGGGCCGGCAGATACGCAGTATTTT	CASSLEAGGPADTQYF
-	TRBV7-6	TRBD1	TRBJ2-7	TGTGCCAGCAGCTCCCCAGCAGGGGGTATCTCCTACGAGCAGTACTTC	CASSSPAGGISYEQYF
few	TRBV14	-	TRBJ1-5	TGTGCCAGCAGCCAAGATCGGTGTAGGGTTAGGAATCAGCCCCAGCATTTT	CASSQDRCRVRNQPQHF
many	TRBV7-2	TRBD1	TRBJ1-2	TGTGCCAGCAGCTCAGTGACAGGGGCGGGTGGCTACACCTTC	CASSSVTGAGGYTF
few	TRBV25-1	TRBD1	TRBJ2-3	TGTGCCAGTAGACCCGGGACAGCGTTCACAGATACGCAGTATTTT	CASRPGTAFTDTQYF
-	TRBV7-6	TRBD2	TRBJ2-5	TGTGTCAGCAGCCGCACTAGCGGGGTCCAAGAGACCCAGTACTTC	CVSSRTSGVQETQYF
few	TRBV5-5	-	TRBJ2-7	TGTGCCAGCCGCCCCGGTGGGGGGACCTACGAGCAGTACTTC	CASRPGGGTYEQYF
few	TRBV6-5	TRBD1	TRBJ1-1	TGTGCCAGCAGTTACTCGTCACAGGGGGCCAGGGCTTTCTTT	CASSYSSQGARAFF
-	TRBV4-1	-	TRBJ2-3	TGCGCCAGCAGCCCTCGGGAATTCACAGATACGCAGTATTTT	CASSPREFTDTQYF
once	TRBV6-5	TRBD1	TRBJ2-1	TGTGCCAGTGGGACAGGGTTTGAGGATGAGCAGTTCTTC	CASGTGFEDEQFF
-	TRBV6-2/TRBV6-3	TRBD1	TRBJ1-1	TGTGCCAGCAGTTCCGGACAGGCGACATCGAACACTGAAGCTTTCTTT	CASSSGQATSNTEAFF
-	TRBV11-3	-	TRBJ2-2	TGTGCCAGCAGCTTCTTTGGGGATGATTCCGGGGAGCTGTTTTTT	CASSFFGDDSGELFF
-	TRBV14	-	TRBJ2-7	TGTGCCAGGCCACCTCCAGGGGAAGGCTACGAGCAGTACTTC	CARPPPGEGYEQYF
-	TRBV6-2/TRBV6-3	-	TRBJ2-7	TGTGCCAGCCTTAACCCAGGGATAGTTGACGAGCAGTACTTC	CASLNPGIVDEQYF
few	TRBV7-6	-	TRBJ1-2	TGTGCCAGCACCGAGGACTTGCTTTATGGCTACACCTTC	CASTEDLLYGYTF
many	TRBV7-6	-	TRBJ2-6	TGTGCCAGCAGCTTAGGGTTAGGGGTCGGGGCCAACGTCCTGACTTTC	CASSLGLGVGANVLTF
few	TRBV28	-	TRBJ2-1	TGTGCCAGCAGTTTAGATTTAGCTAATGAGCAGTTCTTC	CASSLDLANEQFF
many	TRBV7-6	TRBD2	TRBJ2-4	TGTGCCAGCAGCCCCCGGACTAGCGGGAACCTTCAGTACTTC	CASSPRTSGNLQYF
many	TRBV4-1	-	TRBJ1-1	TGCGCCAGCAGCCAAGGGGGAGACTTTCCTGAAGCTTTCTTT	CASSQGGDFPEAFF
few	TRBV7-9	-	TRBJ1-5	TGTGCCAGCAGCGAGACCGAAACCCTTAGCAATCAGCCCCAGCATTTT	CASSETETLSNQPQHF